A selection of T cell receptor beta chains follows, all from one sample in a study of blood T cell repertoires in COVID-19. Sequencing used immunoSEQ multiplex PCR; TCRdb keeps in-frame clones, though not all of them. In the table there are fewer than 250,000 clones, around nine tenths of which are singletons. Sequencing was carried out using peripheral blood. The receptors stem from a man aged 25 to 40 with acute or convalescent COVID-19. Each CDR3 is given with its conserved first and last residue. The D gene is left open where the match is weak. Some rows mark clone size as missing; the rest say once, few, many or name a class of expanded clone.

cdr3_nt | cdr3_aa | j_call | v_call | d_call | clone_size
TGTGCCAGCAGCTTCGCAGGCTATGGCTACACCTTC | CASSFAGYGYTF | TRBJ1-2 | TRBV7-2 | - | -
TGTGCCAGCAGCCCCAGAATCGCGGCGGCCTACGAGCAGTACTTC | CASSPRIAAAYEQYF | TRBJ2-7 | TRBV3-1/TRBV3-2 | - | -
TGTGCCAGCAGTTACTCGGGGGGCTCTGGAAACACCATATATTTT | CASSYSGGSGNTIYF | TRBJ1-3 | TRBV6-2/TRBV6-3 | - | -
TGTGCCAGCAGCTTCAGCGGGATCCGACAGGTAGAGCAGTACTTC | CASSFSGIRQVEQYF | TRBJ2-7 | TRBV5-6 | - | -
TGTGCCAGCAGTCCAAACAGGGTCAATCAGCCCCAGCATTTT | CASSPNRVNQPQHF | TRBJ1-5 | TRBV27 | - | -
TGTGCCAGCTCACCCGATAGGCAGGGGTGGAAGGCTTTCTTT | CASSPDRQGWKAFF | TRBJ1-1 | TRBV18 | - | -
TGTGCCAGCAGCTTGTTTGGGGGCAAGGGATCACCCCTCCACTTT | CASSLFGGKGSPLHF | TRBJ1-6 | TRBV5-8 | - | -
TGTGCCAGCAGTTACTCGTATCAGGCAGCTGAAGCTTTCTTT | CASSYSYQAAEAFF | TRBJ1-1 | TRBV6-5 | - | -
TGTGCCAGCAGTTTGCGCCATGTGGAGACCCAGTACTTC | CASSLRHVETQYF | TRBJ2-5 | TRBV6-2/TRBV6-3 | - | few
TGTGCCACCGGGGACAGTTTGGATACGCAGTATTTT | CATGDSLDTQYF | TRBJ2-3 | TRBV24-1 | TRBD1 | -
TGTGCCACCAGTGTTGGGGCCCCCGGACTAGCGGGAGCCGCAGATACGCAGTATTTT | CATSVGAPGLAGAADTQYF | TRBJ2-3 | TRBV24-1 | TRBD2 | -
TGTGCCAGCACCCCCCAGAGGGTTGTTCAAGAGACCCAGTACTTC | CASTPQRVVQETQYF | TRBJ2-5 | TRBV6-1 | - | -
TGTGCCAGTAGTATGGGAGACTACTACGAGCAGTACTTC | CASSMGDYYEQYF | TRBJ2-7 | TRBV19 | - | -
TGTGCCAGCAGTCAACAGGGGGCGCGGGGAAACACTGAAGCTTTCTTT | CASSQQGARGNTEAFF | TRBJ1-1 | TRBV6-2/TRBV6-3 | TRBD1 | -
TGTGCCAGCAGCTTAGTGGGACTAGGTGGAGATACGCAGTATTTT | CASSLVGLGGDTQYF | TRBJ2-3 | TRBV11-2 | TRBD2 | -
TGTGCCAGCAGTTTATCGGTTGGGGCTGAGCAGTTCTTC | CASSLSVGAEQFF | TRBJ2-1 | TRBV27 | - | -
TGCGCCAGCAGCTTTCAGGGTTTTGGCACTGAAGCTTTCTTT | CASSFQGFGTEAFF | TRBJ1-1 | TRBV5-1 | - | -
TGTGCCAGCAGTTCCTTAAACAGGGGAGCGAACACTGAAGCTTTCTTT | CASSSLNRGANTEAFF | TRBJ1-1 | TRBV27 | TRBD1 | -
TGTGCCAGCAGGGCGGTCTCCGGATATAGCAATCAGCCCCAGCATTTT | CASRAVSGYSNQPQHF | TRBJ1-5 | TRBV27 | - | -
TGTGCCAGCAGCGAATACAGGGGGTGGAATCAGCCCCAGCATTTT | CASSEYRGWNQPQHF | TRBJ1-5 | TRBV5-6 | TRBD1 | -
TGTGCCAGCAGCTTGTGGTCAGGGCATGACAATGAGCAGTTCTTC | CASSLWSGHDNEQFF | TRBJ2-1 | TRBV11-2 | - | -
TGTGCCAGCAGCTTAGGGCTAGGAGCTTTCTTT | CASSLGLGAFF | TRBJ1-1 | TRBV7-2 | - | -